Described below is a single T cell receptor beta chain sequence and its context. Its target is not known. The CDR3 consists of 13 residues. From germline, CDR1 is MNHEY and CDR2 SMNVEV (reference sequence). With 5 bases removed from V and 9 bases from J, the gap between germline ends came to 14 bases. Study results and caveats: Tumor memory CD4+ T cell TCR gene usage was found to cluster with blood and lymph node memory CD4+ cells and with lymph node naive CD4+ cells. The larger-cohort validation was restricted to a single TCR beta V-J rearrangement rather than whole repertoires. Tumor-infiltrating Treg TCR alpha and beta sequences overlapped most with tumor naive CD4+ T cells, then blood naive.

Full-length variable regions came from constant-region reverse primers plus semi-nested Nested Universal Primer A PCR. Using its own MiXCR run on the 5' RACE reads, TCRdb lists one record per CDR3 protein. Of over 25,000 distinct CDR3 sequences listed, 26% are singletons. V gene TRBV27 combines with J gene TRBJ2-1; D is perhaps TRBD1 (5 bases). The sequencing input was naive CD4+ T cells sorted from a lymph node. Described subset: naive CD4+ T cells, CD4+CD45RA+CD25-. The receptor's source is a female donor with breast cancer. As DNA, the CDR3 is TGTGCCAGCAGTCGGAGACAGTTTGTTGAGCAGTTCTTC. This encodes CASSRRQFVEQFF.